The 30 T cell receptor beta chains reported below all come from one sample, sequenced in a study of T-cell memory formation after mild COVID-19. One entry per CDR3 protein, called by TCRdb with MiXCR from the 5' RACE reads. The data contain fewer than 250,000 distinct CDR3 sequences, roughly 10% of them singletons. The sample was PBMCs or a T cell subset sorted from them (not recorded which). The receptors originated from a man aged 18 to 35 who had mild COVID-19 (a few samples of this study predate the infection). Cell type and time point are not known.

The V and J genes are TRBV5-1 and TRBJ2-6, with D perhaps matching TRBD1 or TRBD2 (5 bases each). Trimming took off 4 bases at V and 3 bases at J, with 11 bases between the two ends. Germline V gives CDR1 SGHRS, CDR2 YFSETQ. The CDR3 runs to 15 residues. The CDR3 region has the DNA TGCGCCAGCAGCCAAGGTGGGGGTGGGGCCAACGTCCTGACTTTC. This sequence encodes CASSQGGGGANVLTF.

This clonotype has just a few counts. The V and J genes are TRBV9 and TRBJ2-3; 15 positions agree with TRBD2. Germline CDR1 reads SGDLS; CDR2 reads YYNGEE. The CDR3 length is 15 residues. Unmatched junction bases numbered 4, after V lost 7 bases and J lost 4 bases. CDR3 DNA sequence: TGTGCCAGCGGACTAGCGGGGGGGCCTCCAGATACGCAGTATTTT. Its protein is CASGLAGGPPDTQYF.

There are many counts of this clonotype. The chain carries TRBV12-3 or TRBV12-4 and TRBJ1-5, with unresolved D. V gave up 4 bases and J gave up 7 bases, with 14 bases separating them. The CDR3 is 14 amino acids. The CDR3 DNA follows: TGTGCCAGCAGTTCTCAGACGGGAGGGCAGCCCCAGCATTTT. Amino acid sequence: CASSSQTGGQPQHF.

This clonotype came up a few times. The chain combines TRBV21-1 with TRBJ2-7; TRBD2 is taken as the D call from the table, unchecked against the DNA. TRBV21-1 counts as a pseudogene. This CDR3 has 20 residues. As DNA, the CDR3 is TGTGCCAGCAGCAAAGGGGACCCGGGACTAGCGGGGGGGAGCTCCTACGAGCAGTACGTC. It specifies CASSKGDPGLAGGSSYEQYV.

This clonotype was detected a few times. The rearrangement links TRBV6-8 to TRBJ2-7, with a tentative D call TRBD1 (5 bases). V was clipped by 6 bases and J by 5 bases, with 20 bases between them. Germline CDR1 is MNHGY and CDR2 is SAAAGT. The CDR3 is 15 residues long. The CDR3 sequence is CASRWGLGRTDEQYV. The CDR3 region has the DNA TGTGCCAGCAGGTGGGGCCTCGGGCGAACAGACGAGCAGTACGTC.

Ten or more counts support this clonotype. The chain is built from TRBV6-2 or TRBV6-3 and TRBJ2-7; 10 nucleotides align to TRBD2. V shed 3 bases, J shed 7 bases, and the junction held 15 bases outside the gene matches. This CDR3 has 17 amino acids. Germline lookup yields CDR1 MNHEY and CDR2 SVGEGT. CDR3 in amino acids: CASSYRQRGGPTCEQYV. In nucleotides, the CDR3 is TGTGCCAGCAGTTATCGACAGCGGGGGGGTCCTACGTGTGAGCAGTACGTC.

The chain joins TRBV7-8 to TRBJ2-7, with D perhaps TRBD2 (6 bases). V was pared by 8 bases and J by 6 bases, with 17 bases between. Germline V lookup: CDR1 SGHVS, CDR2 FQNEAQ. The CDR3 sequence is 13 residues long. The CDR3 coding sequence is TGTGCCAGCGCGGGACCTCTTACCCTCGAGCAGTACGTC. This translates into CASAGPLTLEQYV.

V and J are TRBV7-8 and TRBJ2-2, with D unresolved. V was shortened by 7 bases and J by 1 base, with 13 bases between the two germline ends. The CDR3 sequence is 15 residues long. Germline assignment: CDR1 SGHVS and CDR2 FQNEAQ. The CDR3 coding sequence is TGTGCCAGCACTGTAAGGCAGGTGAACACCGGGGAGCTGTTTTTT. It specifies CASTVRQVNTGELFF.

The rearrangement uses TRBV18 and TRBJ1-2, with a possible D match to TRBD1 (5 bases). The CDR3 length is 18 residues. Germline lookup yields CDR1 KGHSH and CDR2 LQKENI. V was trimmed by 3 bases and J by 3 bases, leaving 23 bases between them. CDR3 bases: TGTGCCAGCTCACCGATAAGTCCGGGACCCACGCTGGACTATGGCTACACCTTC. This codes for CASSPISPGPTLDYGYTF. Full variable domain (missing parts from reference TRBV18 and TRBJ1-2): NAGVMQNPRHLVRRRGQEARLRCSPMKGHSHVYWYRQLPEEGLKFMVYLQKENIIDESGMPKERFSAEFPKEGPSILRIQQVVRGDSAAYFCASSPISPGPTLDYGYTFGSGTRLTVV.

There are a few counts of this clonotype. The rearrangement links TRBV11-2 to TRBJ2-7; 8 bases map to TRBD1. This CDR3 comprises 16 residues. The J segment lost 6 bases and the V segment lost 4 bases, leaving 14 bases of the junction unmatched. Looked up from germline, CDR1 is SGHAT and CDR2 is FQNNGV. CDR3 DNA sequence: TGTGCCAGCAGCTCATTGTACAGGGGGGTAATTCTCGAGCAGTACTTC. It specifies CASSSLYRGVILEQYF.

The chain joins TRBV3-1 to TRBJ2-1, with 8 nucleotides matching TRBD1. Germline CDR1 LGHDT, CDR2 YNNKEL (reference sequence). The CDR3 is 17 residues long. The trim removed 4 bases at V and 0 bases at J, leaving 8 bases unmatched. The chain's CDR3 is CASSRSSTGVSYNEQFF. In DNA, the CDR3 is TGTGCCAGCAGCCGGTCCTCGACAGGGGTCTCCTACAATGAGCAGTTCTTC.

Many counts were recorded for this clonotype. The CDR3 spells CASSSGTFSSYNEQFF. For the CDR3, the DNA is TGCGCCAGCAGCTCCGGGACTTTCAGCTCCTACAATGAGCAGTTCTTC. V and J are TRBV5-1 and TRBJ2-1; perhaps TRBD2 as D (6 bases). Trimming took 3 bases from V and 0 from J, leaving 13 bases between them. Germline lookup yields CDR1 SGHRS and CDR2 YFSETQ. The CDR3 length is 16 residues. Based on the CDR3 plus reference TRBV5-1 and TRBJ2-1, the full variable domain is KAGVTQTPRYLIKTRGQQVTLSCSPISGHRSVSWYQQTPGQGLQFLFEYFSETQRNKGNFPGRFSGRQFSNSRSEMNVSTLELGDSALYLCASSSGTFSSYNEQFFGPGTRLTVL.

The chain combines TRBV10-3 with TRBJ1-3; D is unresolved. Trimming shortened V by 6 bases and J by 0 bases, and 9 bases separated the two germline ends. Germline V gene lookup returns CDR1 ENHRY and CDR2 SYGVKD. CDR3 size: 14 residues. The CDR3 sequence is CAIRGSNSGNTIYF. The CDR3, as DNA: TGTGCCATCAGGGGATCGAACTCTGGAAACACCATATATTTT.

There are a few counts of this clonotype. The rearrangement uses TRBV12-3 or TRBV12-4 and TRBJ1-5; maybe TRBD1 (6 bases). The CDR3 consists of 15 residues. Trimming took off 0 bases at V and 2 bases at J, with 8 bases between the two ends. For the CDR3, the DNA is TGTGCCAGCAGTTTAGCGGGGGCGGGCAATCAGCCCCAGCATTTT. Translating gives CASSLAGAGNQPQHF.

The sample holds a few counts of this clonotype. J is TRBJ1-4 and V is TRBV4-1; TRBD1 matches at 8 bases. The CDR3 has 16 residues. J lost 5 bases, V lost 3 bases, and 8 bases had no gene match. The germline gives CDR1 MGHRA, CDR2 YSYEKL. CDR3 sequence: CASSQDSGQANEKLFF. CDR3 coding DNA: TGCGCCAGCAGCCAGGATTCGGGACAGGCGAATGAAAAACTGTTTTTT.

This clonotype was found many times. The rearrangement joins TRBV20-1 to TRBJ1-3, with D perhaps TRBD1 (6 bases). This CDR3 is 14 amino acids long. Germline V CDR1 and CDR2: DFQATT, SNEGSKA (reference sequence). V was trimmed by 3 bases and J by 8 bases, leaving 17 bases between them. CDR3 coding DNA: TGCAGTGCTAGTTCGTCCGGGGGCGCGGACACCATATATTTT. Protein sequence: CSASSSGGADTIYF.

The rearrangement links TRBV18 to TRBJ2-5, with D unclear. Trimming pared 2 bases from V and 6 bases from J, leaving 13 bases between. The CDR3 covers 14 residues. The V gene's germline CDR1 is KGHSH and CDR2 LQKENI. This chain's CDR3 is CASSPGAVLKTQYF. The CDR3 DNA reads TGTGCCAGCTCACCAGGTGCGGTTTTAAAGACCCAGTACTTC. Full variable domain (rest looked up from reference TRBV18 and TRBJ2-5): NAGVMQNPRHLVRRRGQEARLRCSPMKGHSHVYWYRQLPEEGLKFMVYLQKENIIDESGMPKERFSAEFPKEGPSILRIQQVVRGDSAAYFCASSPGAVLKTQYFGPGTRLLVL.

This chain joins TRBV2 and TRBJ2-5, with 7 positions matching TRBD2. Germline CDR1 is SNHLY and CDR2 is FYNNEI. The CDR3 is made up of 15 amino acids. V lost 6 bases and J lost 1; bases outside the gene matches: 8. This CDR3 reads CASSPRAGVQETQYF. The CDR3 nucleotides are TGTGCCAGCAGCCCCAGGGCGGGGGTCCAAGAGACCCAGTACTTC.

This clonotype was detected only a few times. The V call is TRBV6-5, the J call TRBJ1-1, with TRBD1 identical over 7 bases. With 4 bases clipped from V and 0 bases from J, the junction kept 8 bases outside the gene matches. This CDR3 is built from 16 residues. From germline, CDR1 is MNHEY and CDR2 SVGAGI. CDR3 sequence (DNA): TGTGCCAGCAGTTGGATCCCGGGACAGATGAACACTGAAGCTTTCTTT. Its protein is CASSWIPGQMNTEAFF.

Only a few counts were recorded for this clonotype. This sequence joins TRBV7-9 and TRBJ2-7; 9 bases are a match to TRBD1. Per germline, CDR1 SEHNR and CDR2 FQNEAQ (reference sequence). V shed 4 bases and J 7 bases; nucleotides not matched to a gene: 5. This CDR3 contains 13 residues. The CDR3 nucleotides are TGTGCCAGCAGCTCACAGGGGGCGGTGGAGCAGTACGTC. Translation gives CASSSQGAVEQYV.

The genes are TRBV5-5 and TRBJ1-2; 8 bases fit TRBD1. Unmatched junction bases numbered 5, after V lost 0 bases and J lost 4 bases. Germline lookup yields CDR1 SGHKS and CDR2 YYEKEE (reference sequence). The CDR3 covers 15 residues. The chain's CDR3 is CASSLGGQGGYGYTF. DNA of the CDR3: TGTGCCAGCAGCTTGGGCGGACAGGGAGGCTATGGCTACACCTTC.

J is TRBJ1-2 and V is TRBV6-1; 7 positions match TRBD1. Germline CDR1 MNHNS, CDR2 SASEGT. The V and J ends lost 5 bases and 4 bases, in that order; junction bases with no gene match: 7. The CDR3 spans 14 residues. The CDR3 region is CASSLHGQVYGYTF. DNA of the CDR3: TGTGCCAGCAGTCTCCACGGACAGGTCTATGGCTACACCTTC.

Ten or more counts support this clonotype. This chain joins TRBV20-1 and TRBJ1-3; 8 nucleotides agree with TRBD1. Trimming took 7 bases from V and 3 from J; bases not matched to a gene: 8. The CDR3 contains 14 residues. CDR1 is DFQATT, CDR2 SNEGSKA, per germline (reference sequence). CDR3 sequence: CSVPDRAIGNTIYF. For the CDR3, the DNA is TGCAGTGTCCCGGACAGGGCAATTGGAAACACCATATATTTT.

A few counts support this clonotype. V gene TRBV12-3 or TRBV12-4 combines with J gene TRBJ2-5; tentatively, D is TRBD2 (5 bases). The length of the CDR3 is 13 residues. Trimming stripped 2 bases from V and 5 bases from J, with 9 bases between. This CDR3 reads CASSLFGLETQYF. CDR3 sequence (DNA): TGTGCCAGCAGTTTATTCGGACTCGAGACCCAGTACTTC.

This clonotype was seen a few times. The CDR3: CASSETLVGLAKNIQYF. DNA for the CDR3: TGTGCCAGCAGTGAAACACTGGTTGGCCTAGCCAAAAACATTCAGTACTTC. J is TRBJ2-4 and V is TRBV2, with D hard to call. Trimming took 2 bases from V and 0 from J, leaving 14 bases between them. Germline V gene data show CDR1 as SNHLY and CDR2 as FYNNEI. This CDR3 is built from 17 residues.

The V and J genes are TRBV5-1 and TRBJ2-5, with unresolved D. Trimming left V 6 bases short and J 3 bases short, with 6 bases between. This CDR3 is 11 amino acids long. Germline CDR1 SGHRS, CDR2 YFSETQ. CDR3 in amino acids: CASTAEETQYF. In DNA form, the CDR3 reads TGCGCCAGCACCGCGGAAGAGACCCAGTACTTC.

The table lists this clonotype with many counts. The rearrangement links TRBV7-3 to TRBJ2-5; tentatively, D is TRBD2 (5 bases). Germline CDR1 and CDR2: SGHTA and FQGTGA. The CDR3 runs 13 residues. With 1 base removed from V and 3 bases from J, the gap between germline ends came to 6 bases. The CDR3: CASSLNGEETQYF. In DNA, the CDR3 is TGTGCCAGCAGCTTAAACGGGGAAGAGACCCAGTACTTC. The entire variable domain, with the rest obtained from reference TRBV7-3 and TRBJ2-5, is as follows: GAGVSQTPSNKVTEKGKYVELRCDPISGHTALYWYRQSLGQGPEFLIYFQGTGAADDSGLPNDRFFAVRPEGSVSTLKIQRTERGDSAVYLCASSLNGEETQYFGPGTRLLVL.

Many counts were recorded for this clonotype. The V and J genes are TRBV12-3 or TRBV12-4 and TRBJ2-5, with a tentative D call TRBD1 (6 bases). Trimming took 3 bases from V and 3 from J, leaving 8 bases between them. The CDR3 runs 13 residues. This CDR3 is CASSFSGEETQYF. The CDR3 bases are TGTGCCAGCAGTTTCTCAGGGGAAGAGACCCAGTACTTC.

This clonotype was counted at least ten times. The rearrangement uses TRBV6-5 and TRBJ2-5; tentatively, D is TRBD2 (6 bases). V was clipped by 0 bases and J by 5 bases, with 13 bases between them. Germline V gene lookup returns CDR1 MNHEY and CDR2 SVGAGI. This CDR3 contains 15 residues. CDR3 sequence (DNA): TGTGCCAGCAGTTACTCGGGGAGGTTCGGGGAGACCCAGTACTTC. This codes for CASSYSGRFGETQYF.

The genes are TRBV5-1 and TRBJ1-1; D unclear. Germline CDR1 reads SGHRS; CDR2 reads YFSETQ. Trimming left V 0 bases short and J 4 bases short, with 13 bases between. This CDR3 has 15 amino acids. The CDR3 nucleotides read TGCGCCAGCAGCTTGGGTGGGCCGCAACCCACTGAAGCTTTCTTT. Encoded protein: CASSLGGPQPTEAFF.